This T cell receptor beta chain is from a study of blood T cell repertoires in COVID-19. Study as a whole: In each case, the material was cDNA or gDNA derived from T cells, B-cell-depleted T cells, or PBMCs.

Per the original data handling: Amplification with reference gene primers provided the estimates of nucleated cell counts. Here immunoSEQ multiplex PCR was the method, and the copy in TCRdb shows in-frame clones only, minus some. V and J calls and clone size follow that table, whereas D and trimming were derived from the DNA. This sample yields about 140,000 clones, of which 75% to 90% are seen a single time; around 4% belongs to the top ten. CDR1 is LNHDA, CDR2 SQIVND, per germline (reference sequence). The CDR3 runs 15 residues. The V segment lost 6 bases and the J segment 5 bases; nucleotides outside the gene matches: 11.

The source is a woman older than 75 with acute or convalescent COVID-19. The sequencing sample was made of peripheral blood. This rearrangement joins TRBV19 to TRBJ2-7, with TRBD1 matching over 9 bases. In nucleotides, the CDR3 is TGTGCCAGTAGCCTACCGGGACAGGGTTTCGACGAGCAGTACTTC. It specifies CASSLPGQGFDEQYF.